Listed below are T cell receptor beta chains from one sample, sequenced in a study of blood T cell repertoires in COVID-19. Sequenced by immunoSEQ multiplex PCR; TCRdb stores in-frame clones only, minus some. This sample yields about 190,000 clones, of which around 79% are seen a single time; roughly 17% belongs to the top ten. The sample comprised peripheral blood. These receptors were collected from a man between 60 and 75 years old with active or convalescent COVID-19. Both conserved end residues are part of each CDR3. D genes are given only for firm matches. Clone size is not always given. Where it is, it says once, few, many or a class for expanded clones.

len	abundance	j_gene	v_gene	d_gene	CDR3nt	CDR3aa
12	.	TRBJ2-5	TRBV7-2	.	TGTGCCAGCAGCTCAATTGCCCGGGCCCAGTACTTC	CASSSIARAQYF
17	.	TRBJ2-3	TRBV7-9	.	TGTGCCAGCAGCTCTGAAACCTGGCTAGCTCGTGCAGATACGCAGTATTTT	CASSSETWLARADTQYF
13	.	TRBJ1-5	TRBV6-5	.	TGTGCCGGAGGAGGAGGGACCGATCAGCCCCAGCATTTT	CAGGGGTDQPQHF
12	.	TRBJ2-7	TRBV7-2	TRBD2	TGTGCCAGCAGCTTAGCGCGGGAGAAGCAGTACTTC	CASSLAREKQYF
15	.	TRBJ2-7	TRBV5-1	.	TGCGCCAGCAGCTTTAGCAGGGGAAGGGGAAACGAGCAGTACTTC	CASSFSRGRGNEQYF
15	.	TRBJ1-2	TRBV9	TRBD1	TGTGCCAGCAGTAAAGTAACAGGGGAAAACTATGGCTACACCTTC	CASSKVTGENYGYTF
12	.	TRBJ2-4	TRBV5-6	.	TGTGCCAGCAGCTTGGGTGGAGGAGGTCAGTACTTC	CASSLGGGGQYF
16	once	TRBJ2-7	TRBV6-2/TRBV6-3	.	TGTGCCAGCAGTAAATCCGGGACACCGAGCTCCTACGAGCAGTACTTC	CASSKSGTPSSYEQYF
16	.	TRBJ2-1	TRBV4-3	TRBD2	TGCGCCAGCAGCCAAGAGTGGAGCGGGGCGTACAATGAGCAGTTCTTC	CASSQEWSGAYNEQFF
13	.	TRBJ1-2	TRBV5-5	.	TGTGCCAGCAGCTTGGAACGGGTCTATGGCTACACCTTC	CASSLERVYGYTF